Shown below are 16 T cell receptor beta chains from a single sample sequenced in a study of cytomegalovirus exposure and HLA in healthy donors. PCR amplification relied on 60 Vbeta primers (plus 13 Jbeta primers). This table comes from immunoSEQ multiplex PCR, and its TCRdb copy is limited to in-frame clones, with some not included. This table holds roughly 54,000 clones, around 70% found once. The specimen sequenced was PBMCs. These receptors came from an older woman in good health and CMV-seropositive.

The J gene is TRBJ1-1, the V gene TRBV2; no clear D gene. The length of the CDR3 is 12 residues. Germline V gene sequence: CDR1 SNHLY, CDR2 FYNNEI. V lost 5 bases and J 5 bases, leaving 9 bases between the germline ends. The DNA for the CDR3 is TGTGCCAGCAGTATATACAGTACTGAAGCTTTCTTT. As protein: CASSIYSTEAFF.

The chain has TRBV5-4 and TRBJ1-1; 10 bases fit TRBD1. Unmatched junction bases numbered 4, after V lost 3 bases and J lost 2 bases. Germline-derived CDR1 and CDR2 are SGHNT and YYREEE (reference sequence). This CDR3 comprises 15 residues. The CDR3 loop is CASSSWDRGNTEAFF. CDR3 DNA sequence: TGTGCCAGCAGCTCTTGGGACAGGGGTAACACTGAAGCTTTCTTT.

There are a few counts of this clone. The rearrangement links TRBV7-9 to TRBJ1-1, with a weak D call TRBD1 (5 bases). Deletions cut 3 bases from V and 1 base from J, with 15 bases between. This CDR3 spans 16 amino acids. Germline values: CDR1 SEHNR, CDR2 FQNEAQ (reference sequence). The DNA of the CDR3 is TGTGCCAGCAGCTTCCACCAGACAGTCCAGAACACTGAAGCTTTCTTT. This codes for CASSFHQTVQNTEAFF.

The chain combines TRBV7-3 with TRBJ2-5; TRBD1 agrees at 9 bases. Germline values: CDR1 SGHTA, CDR2 FQGTGA. The CDR3 loop spans 18 amino acids. V shed 0 bases, J shed 12 bases, and the junction held 20 bases outside the gene matches. DNA for the CDR3: TGTGCCAGCAGCTTAACGCTCCCCCACTGGGGGACAGGGTTAGAGGAGTACTTC. Its protein is CASSLTLPHWGTGLEEYF.

V usage is TRBV7-2 and J usage is TRBJ1-2; no firm D call. This CDR3 is built from 16 residues. The germline V gene encodes CDR1 SGHTA and CDR2 FQGNSA. V lost 1 base, J lost 2 bases, and 14 bases lay in between. The CDR3 DNA is TGTGCCAGCAGCTTAGGAGGCTTAGGAATAAACTATGGCTACACCTTC. It is translated as CASSLGGLGINYGYTF.

The rearrangement links TRBV11-2 to TRBJ2-5, with TRBD1 matching over 8 bases. Germline V gene data show CDR1 as SGHAT and CDR2 as FQNNGV. This CDR3 contains 14 residues. V gave up 0 bases and J gave up 5 bases; unmatched junction bases: 2. In DNA, the CDR3 is TGTGCCAGCAGCTTAGACAGGGGGCTTGAGACCCAGTACTTC. This sequence encodes CASSLDRGLETQYF.

This chain joins TRBV6-5 and TRBJ2-2; D is possibly TRBD2 (5 bases). CDR1 is MNHEY, CDR2 SVGAGI, per germline. The CDR3 has 14 residues. The V gene lost 2 bases and the J gene lost 7 bases, with 11 bases spanning the gap. CDR3 nucleotides: TGTGCCAGCAGTTACACGCTAGAGGGCGGGGAGCTGTTTTTT. It is translated as CASSYTLEGGELFF.

V usage is TRBV10-1 and J usage is TRBJ1-1; 10 bases line up with TRBD1. CDR3 size: 14 residues. Germline V gene lookup returns CDR1 WNHNN and CDR2 SYGVQD (reference sequence). V was pared by 10 bases and J by 4 bases, with 9 bases of the junction left unmatched. Here the CDR3 reads CATGRTGGFTEAFF. CDR3 sequence (DNA): TGCGCCACCGGTCGGACAGGGGGTTTCACTGAAGCTTTCTTT.

This clone came up a few times. Mismatch with germline at one junction end may stem from a read error. The chain is built from TRBV7-9 and TRBJ1-1, with unresolved D. The germline V gene has CDR1 SEHNR and CDR2 FQNEAQ (reference sequence). The CDR3 has 12 residues. The DNA for the CDR3 is TGTTCCAGCAGCTTAGGTGCTAGTGAAGCTTTCTTT. Translating it yields CSSSLGASEAFF.

This clone came up a few times. The rearrangement joins TRBV15 to TRBJ2-5; D is perhaps TRBD1 (5 bases). Germline CDR1 and CDR2: LNHNV and YYDKDF (reference sequence). This CDR3 is built from 12 residues. Trimming stripped 3 bases from V and 4 bases from J, with 6 bases between. Here the CDR3 reads CATSRGPETQYF. The CDR3 region has the DNA TGTGCCACCAGCAGGGGGCCAGAGACCCAGTACTTC.

The gene calls are TRBV27 and TRBJ1-1; D may be TRBD1 (6 bases). The germline V gene has CDR1 MNHEY and CDR2 SMNVEV (reference sequence). Trimming took off 3 bases at V and 2 bases at J, with 13 bases between the two ends. This CDR3 is built from 15 residues. CDR3 in DNA: TGTGCCAGCAGTTTTGGGGGCGCATTAAACACTGAAGCTTTCTTT. Amino acid sequence: CASSFGGALNTEAFF.

This clone was seen a single time. This sequence joins TRBV5-6 and TRBJ1-5, with D maybe TRBD1 (5 bases). Germline assignment: CDR1 SGHDT and CDR2 YYEEEE. The CDR3 is made up of 15 amino acids. The ends were cut back, 2 bases at V and 2 bases at J, with 11 bases in the middle. The CDR3 DNA reads as TGTGCCAGCAGCTTAGGGGCCCACGGCAATCAGCCCCAGCATTTT. Protein product: CASSLGAHGNQPQHF. The full variable domain, its missing parts supplied by reference TRBV5-6 and TRBJ1-5, is DAGVTQSPTHLIKTRGQQVTLRCSPKSGHDTVSWYQQALGQGPQFIFQYYEEEERQRGNFPDRFSGHQFPNYSSELNVNALLLGDSALYLCASSLGAHGNQPQHFGDGTRLSIL.

V usage is TRBV2 and J usage is TRBJ2-1; 11 bases agree with TRBD2. J lost 10 bases, V lost 5 bases, and 7 bases had no gene match. CDR3 length equals 14 residues. Germline V CDR1 and CDR2: SNHLY, FYNNEI. CDR3 DNA: TGTGCCAGCAGTATAGCGGGGGGGCGGAGGGAGCAGTTCTTC. Amino acids: CASSIAGGRREQFF.

The gene calls are TRBV4-3 and TRBJ1-2; unclear D gene. CDR1 and CDR2 (germline): LGHNA, YSLEER. V lost 4 bases and J 4 bases, leaving 16 bases between the germline ends. CDR3 length: 15 amino acids. The CDR3 region is CASSRALTEAYGYTF. CDR3 in DNA: TGCGCCAGCAGCCGCGCGCTTACAGAAGCCTATGGCTACACCTTC.

The chain is built from TRBV2 and TRBJ2-1, with 16 positions matching TRBD2. The CDR3 is 18 amino acids. Germline lookup yields CDR1 SNHLY and CDR2 FYNNEI. With V trimmed by 4 bases and J by 0 bases, 3 bases remained unmatched. The CDR3 protein is CASSVGLAGGISYNEQFF. CDR3 in DNA: TGTGCCAGCAGTGTGGGACTAGCGGGGGGGATCTCCTACAATGAGCAGTTCTTC.

This chain joins TRBV4-3 and TRBJ1-2, with D perhaps TRBD1 (6 bases). In germline, CDR1 is LGHNA, CDR2 YSLEER. This CDR3 is built from 15 residues. The ends were cut back, 0 bases at V and 3 bases at J, with 11 bases in the middle. The CDR3 region is CASSQDSQGYYGYTF. CDR3 DNA: TGCGCCAGCAGCCAAGATTCACAGGGATACTATGGCTACACCTTC.